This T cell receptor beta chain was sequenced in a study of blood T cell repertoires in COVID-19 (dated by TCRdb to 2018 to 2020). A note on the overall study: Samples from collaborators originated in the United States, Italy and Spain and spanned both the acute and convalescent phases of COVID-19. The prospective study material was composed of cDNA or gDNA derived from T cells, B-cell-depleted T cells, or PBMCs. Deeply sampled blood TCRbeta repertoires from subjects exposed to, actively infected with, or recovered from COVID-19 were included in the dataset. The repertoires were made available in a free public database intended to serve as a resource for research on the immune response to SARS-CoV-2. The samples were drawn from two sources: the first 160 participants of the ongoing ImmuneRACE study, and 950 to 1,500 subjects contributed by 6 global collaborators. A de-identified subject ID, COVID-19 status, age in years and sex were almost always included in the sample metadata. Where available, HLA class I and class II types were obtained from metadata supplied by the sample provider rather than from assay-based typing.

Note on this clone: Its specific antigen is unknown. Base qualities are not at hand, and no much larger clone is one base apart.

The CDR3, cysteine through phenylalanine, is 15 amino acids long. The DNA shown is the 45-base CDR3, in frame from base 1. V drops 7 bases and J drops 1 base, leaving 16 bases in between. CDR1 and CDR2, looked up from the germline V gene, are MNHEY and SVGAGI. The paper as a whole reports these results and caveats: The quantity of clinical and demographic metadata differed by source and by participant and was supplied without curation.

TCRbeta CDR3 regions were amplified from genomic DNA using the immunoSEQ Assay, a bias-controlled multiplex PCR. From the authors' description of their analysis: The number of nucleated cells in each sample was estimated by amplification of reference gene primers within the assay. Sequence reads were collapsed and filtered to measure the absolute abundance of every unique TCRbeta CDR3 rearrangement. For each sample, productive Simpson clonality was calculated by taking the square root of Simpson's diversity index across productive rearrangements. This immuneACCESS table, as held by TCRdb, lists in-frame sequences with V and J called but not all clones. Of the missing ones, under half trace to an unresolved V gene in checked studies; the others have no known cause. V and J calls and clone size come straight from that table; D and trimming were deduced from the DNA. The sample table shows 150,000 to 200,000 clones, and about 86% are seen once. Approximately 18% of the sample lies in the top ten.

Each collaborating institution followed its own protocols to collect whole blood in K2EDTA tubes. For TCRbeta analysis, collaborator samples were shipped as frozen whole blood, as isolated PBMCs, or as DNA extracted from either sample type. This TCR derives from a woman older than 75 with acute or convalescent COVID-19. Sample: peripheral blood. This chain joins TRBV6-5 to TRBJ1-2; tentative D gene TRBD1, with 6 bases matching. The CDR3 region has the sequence CASTLTGHVNYGYTF. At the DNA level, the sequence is TGTGCCAGCACCTTGACAGGCCACGTTAACTATGGCTACACCTTC.